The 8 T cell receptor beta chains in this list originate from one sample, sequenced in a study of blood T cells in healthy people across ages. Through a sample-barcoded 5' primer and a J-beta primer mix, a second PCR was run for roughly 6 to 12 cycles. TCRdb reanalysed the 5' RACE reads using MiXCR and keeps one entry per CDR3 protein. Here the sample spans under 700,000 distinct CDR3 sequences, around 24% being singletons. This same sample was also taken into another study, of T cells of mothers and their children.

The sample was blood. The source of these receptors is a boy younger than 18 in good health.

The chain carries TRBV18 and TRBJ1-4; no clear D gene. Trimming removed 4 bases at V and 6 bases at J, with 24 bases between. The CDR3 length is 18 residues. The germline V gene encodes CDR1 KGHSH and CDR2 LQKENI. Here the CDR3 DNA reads TGTGCCAGCTCACTAAAAGGCGGCGTTCGGCAGTTGTATGAAAAACTGTTTTTT. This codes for CASSLKGGVRQLYEKLFF.

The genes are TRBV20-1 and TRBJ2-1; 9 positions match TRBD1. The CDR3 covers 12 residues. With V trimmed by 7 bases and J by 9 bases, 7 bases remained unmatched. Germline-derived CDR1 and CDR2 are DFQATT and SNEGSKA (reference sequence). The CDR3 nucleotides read TGCAGTGTTTCACAGGGGGCCTGTGAGCAGTTCTTC. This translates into CSVSQGACEQFF.

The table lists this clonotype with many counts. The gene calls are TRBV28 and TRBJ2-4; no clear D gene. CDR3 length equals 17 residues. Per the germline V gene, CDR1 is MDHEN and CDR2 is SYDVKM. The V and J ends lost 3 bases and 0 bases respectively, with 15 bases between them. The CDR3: CASSFPDQELAKNIQYF. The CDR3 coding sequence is TGTGCCAGCAGTTTTCCGGACCAGGAACTAGCCAAAAACATTCAGTACTTC.

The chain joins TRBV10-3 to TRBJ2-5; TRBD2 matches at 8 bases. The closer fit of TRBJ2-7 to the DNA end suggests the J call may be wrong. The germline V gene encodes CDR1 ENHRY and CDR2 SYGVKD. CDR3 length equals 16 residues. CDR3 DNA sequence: TGTGCCATCGCCGACACAGGACTAGCAGAGTCCTACGAGCAGTACTTC. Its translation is CAIADTGLAESYEQYF.

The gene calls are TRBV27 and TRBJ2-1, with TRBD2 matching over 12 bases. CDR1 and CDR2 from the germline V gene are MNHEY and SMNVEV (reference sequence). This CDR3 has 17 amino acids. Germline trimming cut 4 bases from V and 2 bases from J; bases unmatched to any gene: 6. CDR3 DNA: TGTGCCAGCAGTTATCGGACTAGCGGGGTTCCCTACAATGAGCAGTTCTTC. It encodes CASSYRTSGVPYNEQFF.

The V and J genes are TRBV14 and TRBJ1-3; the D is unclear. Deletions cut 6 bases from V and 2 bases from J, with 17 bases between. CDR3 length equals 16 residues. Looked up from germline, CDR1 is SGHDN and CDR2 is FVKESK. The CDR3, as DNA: TGTGCCAGCAGTCCAGCCTCCGGGAGAGCTGGAAACACCATATATTTT. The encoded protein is CASSPASGRAGNTIYF. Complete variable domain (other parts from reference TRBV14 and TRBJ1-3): EAGVTQFPSHSVIEKGQTVTLRCDPISGHDNLYWYRRVMGKEIKFLLHFVKESKQDESGMPNNRFLAERTGGTYSTLKVQPAELEDSGVYFCASSPASGRAGNTIYFGEGSWLTVV.

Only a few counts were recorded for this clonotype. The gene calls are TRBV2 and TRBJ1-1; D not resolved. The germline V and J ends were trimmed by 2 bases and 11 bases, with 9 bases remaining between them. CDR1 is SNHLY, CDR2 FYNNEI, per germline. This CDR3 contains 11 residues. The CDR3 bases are TGTGCCAGCAGTGAATATGGAGACGCTTTCTTT. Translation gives CASSEYGDAFF.

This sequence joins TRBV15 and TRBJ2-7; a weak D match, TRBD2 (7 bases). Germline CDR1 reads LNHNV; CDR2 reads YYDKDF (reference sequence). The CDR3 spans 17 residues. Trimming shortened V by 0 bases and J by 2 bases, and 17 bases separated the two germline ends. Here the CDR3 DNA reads TGTGCCACCAGCAGAGAGAGGGGGGGGGAGCTGGCCTACGAGCAGTACTTC. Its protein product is CATSRERGGELAYEQYF.